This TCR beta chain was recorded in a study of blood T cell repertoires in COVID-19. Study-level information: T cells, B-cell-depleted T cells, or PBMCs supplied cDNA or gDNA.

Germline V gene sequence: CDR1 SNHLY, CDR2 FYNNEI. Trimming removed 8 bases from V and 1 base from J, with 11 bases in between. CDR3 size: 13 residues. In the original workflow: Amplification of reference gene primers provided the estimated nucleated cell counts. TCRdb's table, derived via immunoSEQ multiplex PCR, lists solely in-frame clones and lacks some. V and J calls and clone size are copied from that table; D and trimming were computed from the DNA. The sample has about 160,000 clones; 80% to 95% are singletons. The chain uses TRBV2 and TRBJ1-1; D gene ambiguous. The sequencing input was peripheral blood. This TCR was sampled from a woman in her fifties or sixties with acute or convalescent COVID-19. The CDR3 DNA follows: TGTGCCAGCGAGGATTCCAGGAACACTGAAGCTTTCTTT. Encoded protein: CASEDSRNTEAFF.